The text below deals with one T cell receptor (beta chain). Its specificity is not known. This specimen belongs to a study of radiotherapy plus CTLA-4 blockade in lung cancer. Study in general: 15% to 20% of enrolled patients responded objectively, and 25% to 40% had disease control. Findings and limits, study-wide: Early blood T cell clone dynamics, with interferon-beta, were reported to best predict response. In blood, tumor-derived TCR clones expanded after radiotherapy plus ipilimumab.

Sequencing used immunoSEQ multiplex PCR; TCRdb keeps in-frame clones, though not all of them. Of around 85,000 clones in the sample, approximately 86% were seen once. In germline, CDR1 is SGHTA, CDR2 FQGNSA. This CDR3 comprises 16 residues. Trimming removed 1 base from V and 4 bases from J; junction bases left unmatched: 4. Source: peripheral blood, taken from a patient treated with radiotherapy plus ipilimumab. V and J are TRBV7-2 and TRBJ2-5; 12 bases are shared with TRBD1. The clonotype comes from a human donor with non-small cell lung cancer who had a partial response to radiotherapy plus ipilimumab. CDR3 region: CASSLVGQGASETQYF. The CDR3 bases are TGTGCCAGCAGCTTAGTGGGACAGGGGGCCTCAGAGACCCAGTACTTC.